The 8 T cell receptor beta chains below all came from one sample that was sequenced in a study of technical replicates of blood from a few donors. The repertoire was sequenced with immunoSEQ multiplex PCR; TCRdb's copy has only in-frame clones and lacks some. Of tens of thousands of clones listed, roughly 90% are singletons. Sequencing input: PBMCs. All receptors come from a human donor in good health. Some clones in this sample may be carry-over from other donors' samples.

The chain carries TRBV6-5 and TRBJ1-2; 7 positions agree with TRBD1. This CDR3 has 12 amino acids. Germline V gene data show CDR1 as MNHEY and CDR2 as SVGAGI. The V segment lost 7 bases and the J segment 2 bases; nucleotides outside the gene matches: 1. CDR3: CASKGQNYGYTF. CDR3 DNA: TGTGCCAGCAAGGGACAGAACTATGGCTACACCTTC.

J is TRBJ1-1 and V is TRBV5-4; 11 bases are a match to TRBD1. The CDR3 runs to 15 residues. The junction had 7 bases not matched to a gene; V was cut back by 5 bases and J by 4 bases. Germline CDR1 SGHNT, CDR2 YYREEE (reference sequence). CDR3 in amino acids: CASSRTGGAVTEAFF. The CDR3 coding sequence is TGTGCCAGCAGTCGGACAGGGGGCGCGGTCACTGAAGCTTTCTTT.

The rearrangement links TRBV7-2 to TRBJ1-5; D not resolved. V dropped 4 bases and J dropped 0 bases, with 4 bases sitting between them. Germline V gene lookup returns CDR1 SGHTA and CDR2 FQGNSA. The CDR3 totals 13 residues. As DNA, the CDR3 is TGTGCCAGCAGCTCGTATAGCAATCAGCCCCAGCATTTT. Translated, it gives CASSSYSNQPQHF.

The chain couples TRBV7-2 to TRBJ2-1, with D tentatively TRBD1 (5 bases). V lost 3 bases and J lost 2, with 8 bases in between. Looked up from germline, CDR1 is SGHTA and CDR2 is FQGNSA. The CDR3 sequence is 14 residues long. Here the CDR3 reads CASSFAGTYNEQFF. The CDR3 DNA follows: TGTGCCAGCAGCTTTGCAGGGACCTACAATGAGCAGTTCTTC.

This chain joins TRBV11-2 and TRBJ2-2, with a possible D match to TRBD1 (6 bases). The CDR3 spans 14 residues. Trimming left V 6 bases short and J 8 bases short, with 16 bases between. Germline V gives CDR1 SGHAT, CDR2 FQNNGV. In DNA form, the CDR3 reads TGTGCCAGCAGAATCCCAGGGGAATCGGGGGAGCTGTTTTTT. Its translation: CASRIPGESGELFF.

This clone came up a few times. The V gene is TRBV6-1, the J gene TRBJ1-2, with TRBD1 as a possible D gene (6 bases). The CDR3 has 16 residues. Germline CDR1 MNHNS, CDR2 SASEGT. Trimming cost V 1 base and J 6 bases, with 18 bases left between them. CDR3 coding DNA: TGTGCCAGCAGTGAAGAGGGGGGGGTAGGGTTGAATGGCTACACCTTC. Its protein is CASSEEGGVGLNGYTF.

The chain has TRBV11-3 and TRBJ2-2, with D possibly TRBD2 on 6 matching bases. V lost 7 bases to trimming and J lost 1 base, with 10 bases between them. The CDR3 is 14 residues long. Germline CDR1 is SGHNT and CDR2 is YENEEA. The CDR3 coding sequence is TGTGCCAGCACTGACGGGGGGAACACCGGGGAGCTGTTTTTT. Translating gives CASTDGGNTGELFF.

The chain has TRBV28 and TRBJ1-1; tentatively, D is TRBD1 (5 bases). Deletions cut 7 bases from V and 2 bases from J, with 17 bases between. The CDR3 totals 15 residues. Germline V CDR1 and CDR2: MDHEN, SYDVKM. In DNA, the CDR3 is TGTGCCAGCACCCCGAGTCGGCAGGGAAACACTGAAGCTTTCTTT. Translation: CASTPSRQGNTEAFF.